These 25 T cell receptor beta chains came from one sample sequenced in a study of blood T cell repertoires in COVID-19. Profiling relied on immunoSEQ multiplex PCR, and the TCRdb table lists in-frame clones only, not all of them. Of some 190,000 clones listed, around nine tenths are singletons. Sequencing was done on a sample of peripheral blood. The receptors were gathered from a young man with active or convalescent COVID-19.

The V gene is TRBV30, the J gene TRBJ1-5; D is uncertain. The CDR3 contains 14 residues. Germline CDR1 and CDR2: GTSNPN and SVGIG (reference sequence). V gave up 0 bases and J gave up 5 bases, with 11 bases separating them. The CDR3 loop is CAWSVERADQPQHF. DNA for the CDR3: TGTGCCTGGAGTGTTGAACGCGCCGATCAGCCCCAGCATTTT.

This rearrangement joins TRBV7-9 to TRBJ1-6; D is unclear. Germline V lookup: CDR1 SEHNR, CDR2 FQNEAQ (reference sequence). CDR3 length: 12 amino acids. V was trimmed by 0 bases and J by 14 bases, leaving 8 bases between them. The CDR3 protein is CASSLAGDALHF. CDR3 DNA: TGTGCCAGCAGCTTAGCGGGAGATGCCCTCCACTTT.

J is TRBJ1-1 and V is TRBV5-1; D unclear. The V end lost 3 bases, the J end lost 1 base, and 4 bases lay between the germline ends. The CDR3 runs 12 residues. CDR1 SGHRS and CDR2 YFSETQ come from the germline V gene. CDR3 DNA: TGCGCCAGCAGCTACGGGAACACTGAAGCTTTCTTT. This encodes CASSYGNTEAFF.

The V call is TRBV6-5, the J call TRBJ1-1, with 7 bases matching TRBD1. The CDR3 length is 15 residues. Looked up from germline, CDR1 is MNHEY and CDR2 is SVGAGI. V trimming: 2 bases; J trimming: 0 bases; junction bases outside the gene matches: 3. DNA for the CDR3: TGTGCCAGCAGTTACAGGGGGCGGATGAACACTGAAGCTTTCTTT. Translation: CASSYRGRMNTEAFF.

The V and J genes are TRBV27 and TRBJ1-1; weak D call: TRBD1 (6 bases). Germline loops: CDR1 MNHEY, CDR2 SMNVEV (reference sequence). The V end lost 10 bases, the J end lost 6 bases, and 12 bases lay between the germline ends. The CDR3 loop spans 11 amino acids. The CDR3 sequence: CATRTDSEAFF. The DNA of the CDR3 is TGTGCCACCAGGACAGATTCTGAAGCTTTCTTT.

This chain uses TRBV20-1 with TRBJ2-3; TRBD2 matches 7 bases. The germline CDR1 and CDR2 sequences are DFQATT and SNEGSKA (reference sequence). This CDR3 has 14 residues. The trim removed 3 bases at V and 3 bases at J, leaving 6 bases unmatched. The CDR3 nucleotides read TGCAGTGCTAGTCATGGACTAGATACAGATACGCAGTATTTT. This translates into CSASHGLDTDTQYF.

The chain carries TRBV3-1 (or the pseudogene TRBV3-2) and TRBJ2-2; 7 bases agree with TRBD2. J gave up 3 bases and V 5 bases, and 3 bases lay outside the gene matches. Germline assignment: CDR1 LGHDT and CDR2 YNNKEL (reference sequence). The CDR3 runs to 14 residues. CDR3 in DNA: TGTGCCAGCAGCTGGACTAGGGACACCGGGGAGCTGTTTTTT. It specifies CASSWTRDTGELFF.

The gene calls are TRBV7-9 and TRBJ2-2; D unclear. This CDR3 spans 15 amino acids. Per germline, CDR1 SEHNR and CDR2 FQNEAQ (reference sequence). V dropped 2 bases and J dropped 3 bases, with 10 bases sitting between them. The CDR3 DNA is TGTGCCAGCAGCTTATTCCTCCCCGACACCGGGGAGCTGTTTTTT. It encodes CASSLFLPDTGELFF.

The chain carries TRBV27 and TRBJ2-3; 9 bases are shared with TRBD2. The germline V gene has CDR1 MNHEY and CDR2 SMNVEV (reference sequence). Trimming took 7 bases from V and 6 from J; bases not matched to a gene: 14. This CDR3 is built from 16 residues. The CDR3 DNA reads as TGTGCCAGCACCCCCGGGGGTAGCGGGAGAGTGGATACGCAGTATTTT. This codes for CASTPGGSGRVDTQYF.

The V and J genes are TRBV7-9 and TRBJ2-3, with 9 bases fitting TRBD1. The CDR3 loop spans 16 amino acids. CDR1 and CDR2 from the germline V gene are SEHNR and FQNEAQ (reference sequence). The J segment lost 1 base and the V segment lost 3 bases, leaving 5 bases of the junction unmatched. The CDR3 is CASSFTGGLGTDTQYF. CDR3 coding DNA: TGTGCCAGCAGCTTCACAGGGGGCCTTGGCACAGATACGCAGTATTTT.

V and J are TRBV6-4 and TRBJ1-6; no definite D call. Germline values: CDR1 MRHNA, CDR2 SNTAGT. V was clipped by 7 bases and J by 6 bases, with 16 bases between them. This CDR3 has 15 amino acids. CDR3 coding DNA: TGTGCCAGCACTGAACATCAAGATGGTAATTCACCCCTCCACTTT. Its protein is CASTEHQDGNSPLHF.

This rearrangement joins TRBV10-3 to TRBJ2-5, with D unresolved. This CDR3 has 14 residues. Per the germline V gene, CDR1 is ENHRY and CDR2 is SYGVKD. V lost 2 bases to trimming and J lost 4 bases, with 11 bases between them. The CDR3 coding sequence is TGTGCCATCAGTGAGGGAAACAGAGTAGAGACCCAGTACTTC. This sequence encodes CAISEGNRVETQYF.

The chain carries TRBV29-1 and TRBJ2-7, with 11 bases aligning to TRBD2. After removal of 1 base from V and 5 bases from J, the junction contained 10 bases not matched to a gene. Germline lookup yields CDR1 SQVTM and CDR2 ANQGSEA. The CDR3 length is 16 residues. CDR3 residues: CSVEAETGTSGDEQYF. Here the CDR3 DNA reads TGCAGCGTTGAAGCTGAGACCGGGACTAGCGGCGACGAGCAGTACTTC.

This sequence joins TRBV10-3 and TRBJ1-1, with no clear D. From germline, CDR1 is ENHRY and CDR2 SYGVKD. The CDR3 contains 14 residues. With 5 bases removed from V and 0 bases from J, the gap between germline ends came to 10 bases. The CDR3 spells CAISPSPVNTEAFF. DNA for the CDR3: TGTGCCATCAGTCCGTCACCGGTGAACACTGAAGCTTTCTTT.

The chain combines TRBV10-3 with TRBJ1-2, with D possibly TRBD1 on 6 matching bases. Trimming removed 5 bases from V and 4 bases from J, with 14 bases in between. The CDR3 covers 14 residues. CDR1 ENHRY and CDR2 SYGVKD come from the germline V gene. CDR3 protein: CAISSPGQTYGYTF. As DNA, the CDR3 is TGTGCCATCAGTTCCCCCGGACAGACCTATGGCTACACCTTC.

The chain recombines TRBV7-2 with TRBJ2-3; 9 bases are a match to TRBD2. The V gene's germline CDR1 is SGHTA and CDR2 FQGNSA. Trimming at V came to 3 bases and at J to 4 bases, leaving 5 bases not matched to a gene. The CDR3 is 15 residues long. CDR3 coding DNA: TGTGCCAGCAGCTTCTCGGCGGGAGGGCCAGATACGCAGTATTTT. Translated: CASSFSAGGPDTQYF. The variable domain in full, completed from reference TRBV7-2 and TRBJ2-3, reads GAGVSQSPSNKVTEKGKDVELRCDPISGHTALYWYRQSLGQGLEFLIYFQGNSAPDKSGLPSDRFSAERTGGSVSTLTIQRTQQEDSAVYLCASSFSAGGPDTQYFGPGTRLTVL.

The rearrangement links TRBV5-1 to TRBJ1-1, with D possibly being TRBD1 (5 bases). The CDR3 spans 14 residues. Trimming left V 0 bases short and J 1 base short, with 7 bases between. CDR1 SGHRS and CDR2 YFSETQ come from the germline V gene. CDR3 in amino acids: CASSLAGQNTEAFF. CDR3 bases: TGCGCCAGCAGCTTGGCAGGACAGAACACTGAAGCTTTCTTT.

The chain's CDR3 is CASSYILLGARGYTF. In DNA form, the CDR3 reads TGTGCCAGCAGTTATATCCTCTTAGGGGCGCGCGGCTACACCTTC. V and J are TRBV6-5 and TRBJ1-2, with D perhaps matching TRBD1 (5 bases). Germline CDR1 is MNHEY and CDR2 is SVGAGI. Trimming took 3 bases from V and 8 from J, leaving 19 bases between them. This CDR3 has 15 residues.

This clone was seen only once. The chain has TRBV19 and TRBJ1-5; 9 bases map to TRBD1. CDR1 and CDR2 (germline): LNHDA, SQIVND (reference sequence). The CDR3 runs 16 residues. Trimming cost V 6 bases and J 5 bases; bases outside gene matches: 11. The CDR3 loop reads CASSLQGARGDQPQHF. The CDR3, as DNA: TGTGCCAGTAGCCTACAGGGGGCGCGTGGTGATCAGCCCCAGCATTTT.

V is TRBV19 and J is TRBJ1-4; D not resolved. The CDR3 loop spans 15 amino acids. Between the trimmed V and J ends, which lost 6 bases and 5 bases, there was a span of 16 bases. Germline V CDR1 and CDR2: LNHDA, SQIVND (reference sequence). The CDR3 nucleotides are TGTGCCAGTAGCTATCAACCGAATATAAATGAAAAACTGTTTTTT. Protein product: CASSYQPNINEKLFF.

This clone has only a few counts. The chain employs TRBV3-1 (or the pseudogene TRBV3-2) and TRBJ2-5; D unresolved. Germline CDR1 and CDR2: LGHDT and YNNKEL (reference sequence). V dropped 7 bases and J dropped 1 base, with 7 bases sitting between them. CDR3 length: 12 amino acids. The CDR3 bases are TGTGCCAGCAACATACGCCAAGAGACCCAGTACTTC. Its translation: CASNIRQETQYF.

The chain employs TRBV28 and TRBJ2-2; 10 bases line up with TRBD2. Germline CDR1 MDHEN, CDR2 SYDVKM. The CDR3 loop spans 14 amino acids. J lost 7 bases, V lost 5 bases, and 4 bases had no gene match. DNA of the CDR3: TGTGCCAGCAGTACTAGCGGGATTGTCGGGGAGCTGTTTTTT. This translates into CASSTSGIVGELFF.

CDR3 bases: TGTGCCAGCATGGCTAGCGGGGTGTACAATGAGCAGTTCTTC. Its protein is CASMASGVYNEQFF. The J gene is TRBJ2-1, the V gene TRBV27, with 9 bases aligning to TRBD2. V shed 7 bases, J shed 4 bases, and the junction held 5 bases outside the gene matches. Germline lookup yields CDR1 MNHEY and CDR2 SMNVEV (reference sequence). The CDR3 has 14 residues.

The chain combines TRBV7-9 with TRBJ2-1; 9 bases line up with TRBD2. The germline V gene has CDR1 SEHNR and CDR2 FQNEAQ (reference sequence). J gave up 9 bases and V 5 bases, and 5 bases lay outside the gene matches. The CDR3 runs 13 residues. CDR3 amino acids: CASSGIAGAEQFF. The CDR3 DNA reads TGTGCCAGCAGCGGGATAGCGGGAGCTGAGCAGTTCTTC.

V usage is TRBV2 and J usage is TRBJ2-6; D perhaps matches TRBD1 (7 bases). The germline CDR1 and CDR2 sequences are SNHLY and FYNNEI. V gave up 10 bases and J gave up 1 base, with 17 bases separating them. The CDR3 contains 16 residues. CDR3 loop: CATYRGTASGANVLTF. The CDR3 DNA reads as TGTGCCACCTACCGGGGGACAGCATCTGGGGCCAACGTCCTGACTTTC.